One and the same sample provided the 5 T cell receptor beta chains below, sequenced in a study of blood T cell repertoires in COVID-19. Repertoires were generated with immunoSEQ multiplex PCR, while TCRdb's copy carries only in-frame clones and drops some. The data contain around 230,000 clones, about nine tenths of them singletons. The sequencing sample was made of peripheral blood. The receptor source for this set is a man between 35 and 55 years old with acute or convalescent COVID-19.

The rearrangement links TRBV6-5 to TRBJ2-1; 7 bases line up with TRBD1. The CDR3 loop spans 15 amino acids. Germline V gene sequence: CDR1 MNHEY, CDR2 SVGAGI. Trimming took 2 bases from V and 8 from J; bases not matched to a gene: 9. CDR3 in DNA: TGTGCCAGCAGTTACGCCGGGACAGTTTATCATGAGCAGTTCTTC. It yields the protein CASSYAGTVYHEQFF.

This chain uses TRBV4-1 with TRBJ1-5; 9 bases line up with TRBD1. With 1 base clipped from V and 7 bases from J, the junction kept 8 bases outside the gene matches. The CDR3 extends over 16 amino acids. The V gene's germline CDR1 is MGHRA and CDR2 YSYEKL. The CDR3 region has the DNA TGCGCCAGCAGCCAAGTCGGGGGACAGGGAAGCCAGCCCCAGCATTTT. This sequence encodes CASSQVGGQGSQPQHF.

The chain has TRBV3-1 (or the pseudogene TRBV3-2) and TRBJ2-7; D possibly corresponds to TRBD2 (5 bases). Germline CDR1 LGHDT, CDR2 YNNKEL (reference sequence). Deletions cut 1 base from V and 3 bases from J, with 10 bases between. The CDR3 spans 14 residues. The CDR3 DNA is TGTGCCAGCAGCCAAGGGCGAGGGAGCTACGAGCAGTACTTC. This encodes CASSQGRGSYEQYF.

The chain has TRBV30 and TRBJ2-5, with D uncertain. Trimming removed 5 bases from V and 3 bases from J, with 16 bases in between. Germline V CDR1 and CDR2: GTSNPN, SVGIG (reference sequence). This CDR3 comprises 14 residues. The CDR3 bases are TGTGCCTGGGCTGTAGCTTACCCTAAAGAGACCCAGTACTTC. It yields the protein CAWAVAYPKETQYF.

The J gene is TRBJ2-2, the V gene TRBV2; D perhaps matches TRBD2 (5 bases). With 3 bases removed from V and 14 bases from J, the gap between germline ends came to 10 bases. This CDR3 is 11 amino acids long. Germline loops: CDR1 SNHLY, CDR2 FYNNEI. Written as DNA, the CDR3 is TGTGCCAGCAGTGAGGAGACTACACTGTTTTTT. Protein sequence: CASSEETTLFF.